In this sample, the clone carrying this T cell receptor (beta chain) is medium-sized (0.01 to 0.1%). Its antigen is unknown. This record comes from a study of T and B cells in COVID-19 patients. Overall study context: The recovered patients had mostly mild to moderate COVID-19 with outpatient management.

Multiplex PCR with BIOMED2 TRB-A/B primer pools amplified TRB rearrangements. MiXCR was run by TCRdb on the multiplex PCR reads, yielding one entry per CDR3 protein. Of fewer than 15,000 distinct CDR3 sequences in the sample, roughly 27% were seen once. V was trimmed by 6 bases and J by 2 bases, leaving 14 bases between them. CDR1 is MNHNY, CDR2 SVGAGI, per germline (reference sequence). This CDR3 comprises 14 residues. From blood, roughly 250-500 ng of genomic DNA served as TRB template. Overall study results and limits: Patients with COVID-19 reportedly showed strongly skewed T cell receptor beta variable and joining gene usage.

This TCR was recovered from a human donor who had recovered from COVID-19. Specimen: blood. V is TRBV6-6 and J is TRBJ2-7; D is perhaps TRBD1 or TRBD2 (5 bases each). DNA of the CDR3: TGTGCCAGCAGAAGGGACGGTACGACCTACGAGCAGTACTTC. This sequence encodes CASRRDGTTYEQYF.